The 30 T cell receptor beta chains below were found in one sample sequenced in a study of T cells in localized non-small cell lung cancer. Produced via immunoSEQ multiplex PCR; TCRdb's table is partial and in-frame only. The sample carries roughly 36,000 clones, about 85% recorded once. The specimen comprised PBMCs, sampled before any cancer treatment. The receptors were gathered from a woman aged 40-75 years with stage II squamous cell lung carcinoma.

The gene calls are TRBV5-1 and TRBJ1-2, with D perhaps TRBD1 (6 bases). CDR3 length equals 15 residues. Germline V gene sequence: CDR1 SGHRS, CDR2 YFSETQ. Trimming shortened V by 7 bases and J by 5 bases, and 21 bases separated the two germline ends. The CDR3 here is CASRQDSLGAYGYTF. CDR3 in DNA: TGCGCCAGCCGACAGGACTCGCTAGGGGCTTATGGCTACACCTTC.

The chain links TRBV7-8 to TRBJ2-3; 8 nucleotides match TRBD2. Germline CDR1 is SGHVS and CDR2 is FQNEAQ. The V gene end was trimmed by 2 bases and the J gene end by 12 bases; junction bases not matched to a gene: 13. The CDR3 spans 15 residues. CDR3 protein: CASSLSQTSAQFQYF. The CDR3 DNA follows: TGTGCCAGCAGCTTATCCCAGACTAGCGCACAATTTCAGTATTTT.

This chain uses TRBV27 with TRBJ2-1, with D unclear. The CDR3 totals 14 residues. Germline loops: CDR1 MNHEY, CDR2 SMNVEV (reference sequence). The V end lost 3 bases, the J end lost 1 base, and 7 bases lay between the germline ends. In DNA form, the CDR3 reads TGTGCCAGCAGTTTGGAGTATTCCTACAATGAGCAGTTCTTC. Amino acids: CASSLEYSYNEQFF.

The chain recombines TRBV13 with TRBJ2-7; D gene ambiguous. V was trimmed by 2 bases and J by 4 bases, leaving 9 bases between them. Germline V CDR1 and CDR2: PRHDT, FYEKMQ (reference sequence). The CDR3 covers 13 residues. The DNA for the CDR3 is TGTGCCAGCAGCTTAAGGCGACTTTACGAGCAGTACTTC. Translating gives CASSLRRLYEQYF.

A few counts support this clone. The chain combines TRBV29-1 with TRBJ1-2; 9 positions match TRBD1. The CDR3 is made up of 14 amino acids. Germline V gene lookup returns CDR1 SQVTM and CDR2 ANQGSEA. V lost 4 bases to trimming and J lost 1 base; unmatched junction nucleotides: 4. CDR3 sequence (DNA): TGCAGCGTTGCCTCGGGACAGGGTAACTATGGCTACACCTTC. Its translation is CSVASGQGNYGYTF.

This chain joins TRBV9 and TRBJ2-3, with TRBD2 identical over 11 bases. J gave up 4 bases and V 3 bases, and 4 bases lay outside the gene matches. CDR1 is SGDLS and CDR2 is YYNGEE in the germline V gene. CDR3 length: 15 amino acids. The CDR3 region is CASSAYSGGADTQYF. CDR3 nucleotides: TGTGCCAGCAGCGCGTATAGCGGGGGGGCAGATACGCAGTATTTT.

The gene calls are TRBV18 and TRBJ1-1; 7 bases agree with TRBD1. The V segment lost 6 bases and the J segment 5 bases; nucleotides outside the gene matches: 6. Germline loops: CDR1 KGHSH, CDR2 LQKENI. This CDR3 is 13 amino acids long. The DNA of the CDR3 is TGTGCCAGCTCGCGCTCAGGGGGAACTGAAGCTTTCTTT. It translates to CASSRSGGTEAFF.

The gene calls are TRBV18 and TRBJ2-1, with 7 positions matching TRBD1. Trimming cost V 0 bases and J 14 bases; bases outside gene matches: 7. Germline-derived CDR1 and CDR2 are KGHSH and LQKENI. This CDR3 comprises 13 residues. The CDR3 bases are TGTGCCAGCTCACCACCGGCCAGGGGGAGTGAGTTCTTC. As protein: CASSPPARGSEFF.

This clone showed up just a few times. The rearrangement joins TRBV28 to TRBJ1-6, with D possibly being TRBD1 (5 bases). Germline-derived CDR1 and CDR2 are MDHEN and SYDVKM. V gave up 2 bases and J gave up 8 bases, with 13 bases separating them. The CDR3 has 15 residues. CDR3 sequence: CASSLRGRFDSPLHF. CDR3 in DNA: TGTGCCAGCAGTTTAAGGGGCAGGTTCGATTCACCCCTCCACTTT.

The chain has TRBV28 and TRBJ1-5; D is uncertain. The CDR3 is 14 residues long. The V end was cut by 6 bases, the J end by 2 bases, with 11 bases between. CDR1 is MDHEN, CDR2 SYDVKM, per germline. CDR3 sequence: CASSYAGGNQPQHF. CDR3 sequence (DNA): TGTGCCAGCAGCTATGCTGGAGGCAATCAGCCCCAGCATTTT.

This chain links TRBV29-1 with TRBJ2-7; D is perhaps TRBD2 (5 bases). Trimming took off 6 bases at V and 0 bases at J, with 15 bases between the two ends. The length of the CDR3 is 14 residues. In germline, CDR1 is SQVTM, CDR2 ANQGSEA. CDR3 coding DNA: TGCAGCGTAGGGCCGGGATCTAGCTCCTACGAGCAGTACTTC. Amino acid sequence: CSVGPGSSSYEQYF.

The rearrangement links TRBV7-3 to TRBJ2-1; D is unclear. Trimming cost V 5 bases and J 8 bases, with 13 bases left between them. Per the germline V gene, CDR1 is SGHTA and CDR2 is FQGTGA. The CDR3 spans 13 residues. CDR3 nucleotide sequence: TGTGCCAGCAGCGTAGGCGAGTGGGATGAGCAGTTCTTC. This gives the protein CASSVGEWDEQFF.

V gene TRBV6-6 combines with J gene TRBJ1-4; 8 bases agree with TRBD1. Per germline, CDR1 MNHNY and CDR2 SVGAGI (reference sequence). Trimming cost V 11 bases and J 6 bases; bases outside gene matches: 11. This CDR3 region has 14 residues. CDR3 sequence reads: CAAARTGSDEKLFF. CDR3 bases: TGTGCCGCAGCTAGGACAGGGTCTGATGAAAAACTGTTTTTT.

V gene TRBV6-1 combines with J gene TRBJ1-2, with D uncertain. Trimming shortened V by 4 bases and J by 4 bases, and 7 bases separated the two germline ends. Germline CDR1 MNHNS, CDR2 SASEGT. The CDR3 runs 12 residues. The CDR3 sequence is CASSGSSYGYTF. CDR3 DNA: TGTGCCAGCAGTGGCTCAAGCTATGGCTACACCTTC.

The sample holds a few counts of this clone. The rearrangement joins TRBV15 to TRBJ1-6; the D is unclear. Germline V gene sequence: CDR1 LNHNV, CDR2 YYDKDF (reference sequence). The CDR3 totals 13 residues. The germline V and J ends were trimmed by 3 bases and 6 bases, with 6 bases remaining between them. The CDR3 is CATSSGFNSPLHF. The CDR3 region has the DNA TGTGCCACCAGCAGCGGATTTAATTCACCCCTCCACTTT.

V is TRBV28 and J is TRBJ1-2, with D unresolved. Germline values: CDR1 MDHEN, CDR2 SYDVKM. Trimming shortened V by 7 bases and J by 4 bases, and 13 bases separated the two germline ends. CDR3 length equals 13 residues. CDR3 in DNA: TGTGCCAGCACCCCCCCGTGGGGCTATGGCTACACCTTC. Translation: CASTPPWGYGYTF.

In its sample, this clone was seen a few times. The chain joins TRBV19 to TRBJ1-4, with 10 bases aligning to TRBD1. From germline, CDR1 is LNHDA and CDR2 SQIVND (reference sequence). CDR3 length equals 15 residues. V lost 9 bases and J lost 4; bases outside the gene matches: 8. This chain's CDR3 is CASRRQGADNEKLFF. CDR3 nucleotide sequence: TGTGCCAGCCGAAGACAGGGGGCCGATAATGAAAAACTGTTTTTT.

The chain couples TRBV4-2 to TRBJ2-7; 8 nucleotides line up with TRBD2. V trimming: 1 base; J trimming: 5 bases; junction bases outside the gene matches: 7. Germline CDR1 reads LGHNA; CDR2 reads YNFKEQ. CDR3 length equals 15 residues. The CDR3 loop reads CASSQVGTRSDEQYF. CDR3 nucleotide sequence: TGTGCCAGCAGCCAAGTTGGGACTAGGTCAGACGAGCAGTACTTC.

The chain uses TRBV5-6 and TRBJ2-7; TRBD1 matches 9 bases. The germline V gene encodes CDR1 SGHDT and CDR2 YYEEEE. Trimming removed 2 bases from V and 5 bases from J; junction bases left unmatched: 2. The CDR3 is 13 amino acids. CDR3 nucleotide sequence: TGTGCCAGCAGCTTTAGGACAGGGGACGAGCAGTACGTC. This translates into CASSFRTGDEQYV.

The V call is TRBV9, the J call TRBJ1-4; unclear D gene. Germline lookup yields CDR1 SGDLS and CDR2 YYNGEE. Deletions cut 0 bases from V and 4 bases from J, with 22 bases between. The CDR3 sequence is 19 residues long. CDR3 DNA sequence: TGTGCCAGCAGCGTAGGGTGGTTGCCTGCATTGGGGTATAATGAAAAACTGTTTTTT. Translated, it gives CASSVGWLPALGYNEKLFF.

This chain's CDR3 is CASRRTGGASYEQYV. The DNA for the CDR3 is TGTGCCAGCAGACGTACAGGGGGCGCTTCCTACGAGCAGTACGTC. This chain links TRBV5-6 with TRBJ2-7; TRBD1 agrees at 9 bases. The CDR3 sequence is 15 residues long. V trimming: 5 bases; J trimming: 1 base; junction bases outside the gene matches: 7. The V gene's germline CDR1 is SGHDT and CDR2 YYEEEE.

The chain uses TRBV29-1 and TRBJ2-7, with D hard to call. Germline lookup yields CDR1 SQVTM and CDR2 ANQGSEA. This CDR3 has 17 residues. The V and J ends lost 3 bases and 0 bases respectively, with 21 bases between them. The CDR3 loop reads CSVEPVSSGGNSYEQYF. The CDR3 DNA is TGCAGCGTTGAGCCGGTCTCCTCCGGCGGTAACTCCTACGAGCAGTACTTC.

The chain employs TRBV18 and TRBJ2-2; 9 nucleotides agree with TRBD2. The CDR3 spans 15 residues. Germline lookup yields CDR1 KGHSH and CDR2 LQKENI. V shed 2 bases, J shed 7 bases, and the junction held 5 bases outside the gene matches. The CDR3 reads CASSPAGLAGGELFF. CDR3 bases: TGTGCCAGCTCACCAGCGGGACTAGCAGGCGGGGAGCTGTTTTTT.

The genes are TRBV19 and TRBJ2-3, with D perhaps matching TRBD2 (6 bases). Trimming removed 4 bases from V and 0 bases from J, with 8 bases in between. The germline V gene encodes CDR1 LNHDA and CDR2 SQIVND (reference sequence). The CDR3 is made up of 14 amino acids. CDR3 nucleotide sequence: TGTGCCAGTAGTAGCGGGGAGAGCACAGATACGCAGTATTTT. This encodes CASSSGESTDTQYF.

The chain carries TRBV7-6 and TRBJ2-1; D is possibly TRBD1 (6 bases). The germline V gene encodes CDR1 SGHVS and CDR2 FNYEAQ. Between the trimmed V and J ends, which lost 5 bases and 4 bases, there was a span of 9 bases. The CDR3 is made up of 13 amino acids. The CDR3, as DNA: TGTGCCAGCAGCCCAACAGGGTACAATGAGCAGTTCTTC. Its protein product is CASSPTGYNEQFF.

The sample holds a few counts of this clone. V is TRBV28 and J is TRBJ2-4; 8 nucleotides line up with TRBD1. The CDR3 sequence is 14 residues long. Germline V gene sequence: CDR1 MDHEN, CDR2 SYDVKM. With 4 bases clipped from V and 6 bases from J, the junction kept 5 bases outside the gene matches. CDR3 loop: CASSSGQGGNIQYF. Here the CDR3 DNA reads TGTGCCAGCAGTTCCGGACAGGGAGGAAACATTCAGTACTTC.

The V gene is TRBV10-3, the J gene TRBJ2-1, with 8 nucleotides matching TRBD1. Germline loops: CDR1 ENHRY, CDR2 SYGVKD. V lost 6 bases to trimming and J lost 5 bases; unmatched junction nucleotides: 3. The CDR3 is made up of 13 amino acids. CDR3 amino acids: CAISGQGNNEQFF. In DNA, the CDR3 is TGTGCCATCAGCGGACAGGGAAACAATGAGCAGTTCTTC.

The genes are TRBV18 and TRBJ2-1; TRBD1 matches at 8 bases. The CDR3 contains 19 residues. Germline CDR1 is KGHSH and CDR2 is LQKENI. Losses at the gene ends were 1 base for V and 1 base for J; bases not matched to a gene: 12. DNA for the CDR3: TGTGCCAGCTCACCACTTTTTGGACAGGGCAAGGGGTCCTACAATGAGCAGTTCTTC. It is translated as CASSPLFGQGKGSYNEQFF.

The chain recombines TRBV18 with TRBJ2-1; D gene unclear. The V gene lost 3 bases and the J gene lost 4 bases, with 7 bases spanning the gap. Germline V gene data show CDR1 as KGHSH and CDR2 as LQKENI. The CDR3 is 13 residues long. The CDR3 region is CASSPHRYNEQFF. In DNA, the CDR3 is TGTGCCAGCTCACCCCATAGATACAATGAGCAGTTCTTC. Supplemented by reference TRBV18 and TRBJ2-1, the full variable domain reads NAGVMQNPRHLVRRRGQEARLRCSPMKGHSHVYWYRQLPEEGLKFMVYLQKENIIDESGMPKERFSAEFPKEGPSILRIQQVVRGDSAAYFCASSPHRYNEQFFGPGTRLTVL.

The chain's CDR3 is CASSPLDGGGSSYEQYF. The CDR3 DNA sequence: TGTGCCAGCAGCCCCCTCGACGGAGGGGGTAGCTCCTACGAGCAGTACTTC. V gene TRBV28 combines with J gene TRBJ2-7; the D call may be TRBD1 or TRBD2 (6 bases each). The V gene's germline CDR1 is MDHEN and CDR2 SYDVKM. V was pared by 6 bases and J by 0 bases, with 21 bases between. The CDR3 covers 17 residues.